The entry below describes one TCR beta chain. This CDR3 has 13 residues. CDR1 and CDR2 (germline): WSHSY, SAAADI. V was trimmed by 6 bases and J by 3 bases, leaving 9 bases between them. This sample stems from a study of cytomegalovirus exposure and HLA in healthy donors. Primers included in the PCR were 60 Vbeta and 13 Jbeta primers. Clones were sequenced by immunoSEQ multiplex PCR, and TCRdb holds only the in-frame ones, with some missing. The table counts more than 65,000 clones; about 2.9% lies in the top ten. The TCR was taken from a man aged 40-49 years in good health and CMV-seronegative. The V and J genes are TRBV10-2 and TRBJ1-5, with a tentative D call TRBD1 (5 bases). The material sequenced was PBMCs. This CDR3 reads CASSGHFNQPQHF. CDR3 bases: TGCGCCAGCAGCGGACATTTCAATCAGCCCCAGCATTTT.